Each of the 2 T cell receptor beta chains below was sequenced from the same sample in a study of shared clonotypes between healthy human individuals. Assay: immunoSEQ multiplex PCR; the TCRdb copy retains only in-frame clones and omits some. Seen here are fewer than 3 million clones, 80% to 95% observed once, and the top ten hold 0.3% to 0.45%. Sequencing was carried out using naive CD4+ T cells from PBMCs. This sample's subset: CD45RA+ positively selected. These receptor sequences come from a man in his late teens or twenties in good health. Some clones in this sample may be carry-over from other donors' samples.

The CDR3 reads CAISIEQGGSGYTF. CDR3 sequence (DNA): TGTGCCATCTCGATTGAACAGGGAGGAAGTGGCTACACCTTC. The chain uses TRBV10-3 and TRBJ1-2; tentatively, D is TRBD1 (6 bases). The germline gives CDR1 ENHRY, CDR2 SYGVKD. The CDR3 extends over 14 amino acids. Trimming took 8 bases from V and 7 from J, leaving 20 bases between them.

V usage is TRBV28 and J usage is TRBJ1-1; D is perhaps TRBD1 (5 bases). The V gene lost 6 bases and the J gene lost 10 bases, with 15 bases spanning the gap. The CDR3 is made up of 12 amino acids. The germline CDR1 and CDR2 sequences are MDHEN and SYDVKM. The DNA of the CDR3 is TGTGCCAGCAGGGTTGGGGCAGTTGGAGCTTTCTTT. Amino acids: CASRVGAVGAFF.